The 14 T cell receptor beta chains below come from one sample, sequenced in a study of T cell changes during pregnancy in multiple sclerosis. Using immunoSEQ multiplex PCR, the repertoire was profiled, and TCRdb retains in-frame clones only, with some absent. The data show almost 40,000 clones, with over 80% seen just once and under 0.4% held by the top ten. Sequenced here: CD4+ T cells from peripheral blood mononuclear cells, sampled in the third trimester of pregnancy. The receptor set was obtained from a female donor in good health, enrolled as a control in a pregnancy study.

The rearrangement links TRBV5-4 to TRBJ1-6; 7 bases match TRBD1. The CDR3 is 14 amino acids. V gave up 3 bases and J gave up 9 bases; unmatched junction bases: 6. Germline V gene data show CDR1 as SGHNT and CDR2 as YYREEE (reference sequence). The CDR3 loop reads CASSSTGERSPLHF. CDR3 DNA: TGTGCCAGCAGCTCCACAGGGGAACGTTCACCCCTCCACTTT.

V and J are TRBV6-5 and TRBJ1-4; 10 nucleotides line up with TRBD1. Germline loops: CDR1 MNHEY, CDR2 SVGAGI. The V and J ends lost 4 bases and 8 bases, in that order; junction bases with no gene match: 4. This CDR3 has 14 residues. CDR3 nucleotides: TGTGCCAGCAGTTCCCGGACAGGGGGAGAAAAACTGTTTTTT. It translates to CASSSRTGGEKLFF.

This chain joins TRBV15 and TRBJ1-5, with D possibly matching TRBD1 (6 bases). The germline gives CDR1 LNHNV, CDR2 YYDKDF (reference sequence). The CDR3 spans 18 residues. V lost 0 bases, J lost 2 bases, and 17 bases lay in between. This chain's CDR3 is CATSRDYLTGRGNQPQHF. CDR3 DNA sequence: TGTGCCACCAGCAGAGACTATTTAACAGGGAGGGGCAATCAGCCCCAGCATTTT. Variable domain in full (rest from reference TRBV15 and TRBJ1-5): DAMVIQNPRYQVTQFGKPVTLSCSQTLNHNVMYWYQQKSSQAPKLLFHYYDKDFNNEADTPDNFQSRRPNTSFCFLDIRSPGLGDTAMYLCATSRDYLTGRGNQPQHFGDGTRLSIL.

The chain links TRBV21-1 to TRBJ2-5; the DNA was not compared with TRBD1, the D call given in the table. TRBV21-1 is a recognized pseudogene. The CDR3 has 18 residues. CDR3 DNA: TGTGCCAGCAGCAAAGCGGTCCGTAGGGGATTGTACCAAGAGACCCAGTACTTC. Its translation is CASSKAVRRGLYQETQYF.

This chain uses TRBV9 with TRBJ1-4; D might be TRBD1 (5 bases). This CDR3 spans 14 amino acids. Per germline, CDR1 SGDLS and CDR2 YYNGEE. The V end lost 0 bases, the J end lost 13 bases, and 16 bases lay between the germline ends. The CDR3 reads CASSVDGSNGGLFF. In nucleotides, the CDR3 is TGTGCCAGCAGCGTAGACGGCTCGAACGGGGGACTGTTTTTT.

The CDR3 region has the DNA TGTGCCAGCAGCCAAGTTAGGCGGGAGGGCCAGGAGACCCAGTACTTC. It codes for CASSQVRREGQETQYF. This chain joins TRBV4-2 and TRBJ2-5, with 9 bases aligning to TRBD2. The junction had 8 bases not matched to a gene; V was cut back by 1 base and J by 5 bases. This CDR3 comprises 16 residues. CDR1 and CDR2 (germline): LGHNA, YNFKEQ.

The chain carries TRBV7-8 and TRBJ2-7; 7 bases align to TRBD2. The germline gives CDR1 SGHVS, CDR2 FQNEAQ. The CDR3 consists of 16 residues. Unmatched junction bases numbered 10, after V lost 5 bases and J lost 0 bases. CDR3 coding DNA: TGTGCCAGCAGCCCCCCGATCCGGGACTACTCCTACGAGCAGTACTTC. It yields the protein CASSPPIRDYSYEQYF.

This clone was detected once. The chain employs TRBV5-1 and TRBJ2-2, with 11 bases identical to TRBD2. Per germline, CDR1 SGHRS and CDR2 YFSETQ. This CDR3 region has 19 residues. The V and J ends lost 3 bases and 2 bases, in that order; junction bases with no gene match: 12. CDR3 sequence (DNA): TGCGCCAGCAGCTCGCCAAGACTCACTAGCGGGAGTAACACCGGGGAGCTGTTTTTT. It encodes CASSSPRLTSGSNTGELFF.

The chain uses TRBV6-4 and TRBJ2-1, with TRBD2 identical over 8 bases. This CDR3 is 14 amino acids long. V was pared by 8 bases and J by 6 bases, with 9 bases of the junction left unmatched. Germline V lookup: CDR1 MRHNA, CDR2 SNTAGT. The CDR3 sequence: CASGVVAGINEQFF. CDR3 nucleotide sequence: TGTGCCAGCGGCGTAGTAGCGGGGATCAATGAGCAGTTCTTC.

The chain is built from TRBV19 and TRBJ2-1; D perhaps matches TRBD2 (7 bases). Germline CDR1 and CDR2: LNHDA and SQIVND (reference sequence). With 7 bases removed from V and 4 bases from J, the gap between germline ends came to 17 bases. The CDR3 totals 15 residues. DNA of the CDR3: TGTGCCAGTAAGGGGGGGATGACAGTATACAATGAGCAGTTCTTC. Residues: CASKGGMTVYNEQFF.

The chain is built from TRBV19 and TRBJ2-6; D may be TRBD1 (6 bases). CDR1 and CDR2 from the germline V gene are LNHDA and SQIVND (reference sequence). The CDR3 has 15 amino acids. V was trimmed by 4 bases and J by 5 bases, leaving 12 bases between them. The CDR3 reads CASSTNRERANVLTF. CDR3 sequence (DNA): TGTGCCAGTAGTACAAACAGGGAACGGGCCAACGTCCTGACTTTC.

CDR3 DNA sequence: TGTGCCAGCAGTTTAGGGGGGGGCTTAGACTATGGCTACACCTTC. Protein product: CASSLGGGLDYGYTF. The chain uses TRBV28 and TRBJ1-2; TRBD1 might be the D (6 bases). Trimming shortened V by 2 bases and J by 3 bases, and 13 bases separated the two germline ends. This CDR3 is 15 amino acids long. Germline loops: CDR1 MDHEN, CDR2 SYDVKM.

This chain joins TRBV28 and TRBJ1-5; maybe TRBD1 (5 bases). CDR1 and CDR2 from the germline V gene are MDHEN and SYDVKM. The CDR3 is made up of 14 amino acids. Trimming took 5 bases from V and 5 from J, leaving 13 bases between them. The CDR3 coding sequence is TGTGCCAGCAGTCCAATGGACACTGATCAGCCCCAGCATTTT. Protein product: CASSPMDTDQPQHF.

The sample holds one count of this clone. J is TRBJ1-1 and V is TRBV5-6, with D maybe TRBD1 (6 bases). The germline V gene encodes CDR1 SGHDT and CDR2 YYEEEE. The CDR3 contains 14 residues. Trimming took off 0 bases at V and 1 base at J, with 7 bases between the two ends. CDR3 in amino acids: CASSLGQENTEAFF. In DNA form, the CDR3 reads TGTGCCAGCAGCTTGGGACAGGAGAACACTGAAGCTTTCTTT.